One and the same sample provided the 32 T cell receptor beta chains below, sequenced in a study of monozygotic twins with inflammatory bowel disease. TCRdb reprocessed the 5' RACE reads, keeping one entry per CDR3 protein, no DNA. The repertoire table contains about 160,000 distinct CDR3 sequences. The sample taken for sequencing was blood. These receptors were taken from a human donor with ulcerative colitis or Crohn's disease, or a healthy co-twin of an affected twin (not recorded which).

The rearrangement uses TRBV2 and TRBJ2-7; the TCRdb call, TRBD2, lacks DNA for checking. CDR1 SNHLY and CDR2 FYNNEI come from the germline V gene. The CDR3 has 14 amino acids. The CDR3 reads CAHSNPGRTGEQYF.

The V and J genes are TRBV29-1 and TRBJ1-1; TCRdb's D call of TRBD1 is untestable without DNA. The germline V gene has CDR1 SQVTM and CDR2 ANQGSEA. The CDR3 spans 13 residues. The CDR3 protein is CSVGPGANTEAFF.

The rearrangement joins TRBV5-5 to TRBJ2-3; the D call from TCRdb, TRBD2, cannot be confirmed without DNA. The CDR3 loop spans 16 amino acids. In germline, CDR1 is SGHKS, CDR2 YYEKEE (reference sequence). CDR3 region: CASSRQLAGGTDTQYF.

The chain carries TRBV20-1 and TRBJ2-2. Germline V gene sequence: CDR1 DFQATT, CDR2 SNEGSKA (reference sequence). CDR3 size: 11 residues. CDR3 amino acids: CSARGPGELFF.

CDR3 region: CASSLGQGATNYGYTF. The V call is TRBV18, the J call TRBJ1-2; with no DNA, the TCRdb D assignment of TRBD1 cannot be verified. There are 16 residues in the CDR3. Germline loops: CDR1 KGHSH, CDR2 LQKENI. Variable domain in full (rest from reference TRBV18 and TRBJ1-2): NAGVMQNPRHLVRRRGQEARLRCSPMKGHSHVYWYRQLPEEGLKFMVYLQKENIIDESGMPKERFSAEFPKEGPSILRIQQVVRGDSAAYFCASSLGQGATNYGYTFGSGTRLTVV.

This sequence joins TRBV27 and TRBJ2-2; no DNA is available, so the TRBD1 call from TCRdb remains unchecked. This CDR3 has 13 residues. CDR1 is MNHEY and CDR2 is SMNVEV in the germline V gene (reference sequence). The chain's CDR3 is CATKYGGTGELFF.

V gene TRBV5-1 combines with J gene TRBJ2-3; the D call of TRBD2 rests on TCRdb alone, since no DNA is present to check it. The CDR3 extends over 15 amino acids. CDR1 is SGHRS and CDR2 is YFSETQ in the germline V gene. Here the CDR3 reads CASSFKQRGTDTQYF.

The CDR3 here is CASSRSTGVGSPLHF. The rearrangement links TRBV25-1 to TRBJ1-6; TCRdb outputs TRBD1, but without DNA this stays unchecked. CDR3 length: 15 residues. Germline CDR1 MGHDK, CDR2 SYGVNS.

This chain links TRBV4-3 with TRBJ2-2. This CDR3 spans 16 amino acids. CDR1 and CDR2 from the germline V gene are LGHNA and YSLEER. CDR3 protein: CASSQGMLELGGELFF.

CDR3 residues: CASSLYTSREARFTDTQYF. The rearrangement links TRBV28 to TRBJ2-3; TCRdb's D call, TRBD2, is unchecked because there is no DNA. The CDR3 runs 19 residues. Germline values: CDR1 MDHEN, CDR2 SYDVKM.

The CDR3 protein is CASSRLRDRAISYEQYF. The rearrangement links TRBV28 to TRBJ2-7; TCRdb's assignment of TRBD1 cannot be checked, as there is no DNA. The CDR3 spans 17 residues. CDR1 and CDR2 from the germline V gene are MDHEN and SYDVKM. The whole variable domain, filled in from reference TRBV28 and TRBJ2-7, reads DVKVTQSSRYLVKRTGEKVFLECVQDMDHENMFWYRQDPGLGLRLIYFSYDVKMKEKGDIPEGYSVSREKKERFSLILESASTNQTSMYLCASSRLRDRAISYEQYFGPGTRLTVT.

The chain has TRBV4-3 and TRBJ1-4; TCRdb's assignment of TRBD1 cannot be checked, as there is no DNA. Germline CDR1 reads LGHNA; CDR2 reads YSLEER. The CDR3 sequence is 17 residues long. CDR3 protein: CASSKDVQEATNEKLFF.

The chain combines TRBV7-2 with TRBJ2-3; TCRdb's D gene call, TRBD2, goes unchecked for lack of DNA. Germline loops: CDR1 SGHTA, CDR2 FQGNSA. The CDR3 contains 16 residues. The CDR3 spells CASSPLAGLGTDTQYF.

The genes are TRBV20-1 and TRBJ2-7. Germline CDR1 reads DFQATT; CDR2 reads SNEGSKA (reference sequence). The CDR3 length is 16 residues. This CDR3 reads CSARDMEGPWVYEQYF.

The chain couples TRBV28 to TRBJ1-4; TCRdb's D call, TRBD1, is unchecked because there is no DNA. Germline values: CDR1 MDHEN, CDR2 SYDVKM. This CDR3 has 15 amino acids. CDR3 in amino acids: CASSHQGGANEKLFF.

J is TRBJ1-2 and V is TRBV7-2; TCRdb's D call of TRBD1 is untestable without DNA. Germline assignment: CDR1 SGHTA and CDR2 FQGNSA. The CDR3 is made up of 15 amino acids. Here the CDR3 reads CASSFGTGRGDGYTF.

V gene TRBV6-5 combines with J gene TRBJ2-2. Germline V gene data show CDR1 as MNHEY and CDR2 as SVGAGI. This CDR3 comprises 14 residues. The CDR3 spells CASSYRQNTGELFF.

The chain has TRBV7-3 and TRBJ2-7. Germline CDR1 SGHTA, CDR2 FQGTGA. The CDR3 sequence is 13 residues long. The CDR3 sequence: CASSLTFGYEQYF.

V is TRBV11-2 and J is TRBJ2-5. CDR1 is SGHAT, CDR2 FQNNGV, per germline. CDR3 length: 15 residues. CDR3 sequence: CASSLEAGYLETQYF. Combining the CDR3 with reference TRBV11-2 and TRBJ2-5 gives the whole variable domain EAGVAQSPRYKIIEKRQSVAFWCNPISGHATLYWYQQILGQGPKLLIQFQNNGVVDDSQLPKDRFSAERLKGVDSTLKIQPAKLEDSAVYLCASSLEAGYLETQYFGPGTRLLVL.

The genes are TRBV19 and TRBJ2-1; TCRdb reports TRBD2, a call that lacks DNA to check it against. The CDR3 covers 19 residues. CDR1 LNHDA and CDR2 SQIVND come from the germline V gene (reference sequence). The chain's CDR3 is CASSIVRLAIDRSYNEQFF.

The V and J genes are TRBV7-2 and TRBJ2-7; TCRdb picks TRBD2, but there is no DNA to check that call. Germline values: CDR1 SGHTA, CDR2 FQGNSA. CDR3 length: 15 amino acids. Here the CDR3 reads CASSLGSPTTYEQYF.

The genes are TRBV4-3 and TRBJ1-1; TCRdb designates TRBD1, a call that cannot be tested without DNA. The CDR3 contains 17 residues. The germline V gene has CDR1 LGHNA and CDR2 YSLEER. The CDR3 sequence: CASSHNLGILGRAEAFF.

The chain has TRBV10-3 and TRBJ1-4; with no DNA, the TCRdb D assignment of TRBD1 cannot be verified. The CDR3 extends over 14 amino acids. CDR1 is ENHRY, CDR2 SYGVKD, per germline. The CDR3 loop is CAARDREGDEKLFF.

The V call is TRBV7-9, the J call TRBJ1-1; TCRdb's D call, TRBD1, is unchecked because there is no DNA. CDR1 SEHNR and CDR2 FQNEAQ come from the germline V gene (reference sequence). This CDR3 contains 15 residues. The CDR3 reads CASSDPGTKNTEAFF.

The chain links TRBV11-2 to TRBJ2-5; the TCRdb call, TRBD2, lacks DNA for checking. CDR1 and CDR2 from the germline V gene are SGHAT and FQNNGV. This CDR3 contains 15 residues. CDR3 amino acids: CASSQRLADQETQYF.

This CDR3 is CASSIHGQGSPKNTEAFF. The chain carries TRBV12-3 or TRBV12-4 and TRBJ1-1; the TRBD1 assignment by TCRdb is unverifiable without DNA. The CDR3 has 18 residues.

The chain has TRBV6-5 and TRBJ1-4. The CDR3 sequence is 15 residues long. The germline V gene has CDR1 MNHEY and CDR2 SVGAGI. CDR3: CASSDSGGGDEKLFF.

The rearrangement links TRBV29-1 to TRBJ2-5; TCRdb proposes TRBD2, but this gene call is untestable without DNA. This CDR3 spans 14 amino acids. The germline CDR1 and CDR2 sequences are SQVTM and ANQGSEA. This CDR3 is CSVEVAGLLKTQYF.

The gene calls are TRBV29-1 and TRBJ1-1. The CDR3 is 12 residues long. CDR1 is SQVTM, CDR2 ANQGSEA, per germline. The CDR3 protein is CSGEVRNTEAFF.

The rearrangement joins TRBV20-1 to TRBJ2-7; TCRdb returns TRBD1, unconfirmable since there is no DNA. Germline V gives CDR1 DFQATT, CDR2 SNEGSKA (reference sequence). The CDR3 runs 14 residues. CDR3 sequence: CSARLPTGTYEQYF.

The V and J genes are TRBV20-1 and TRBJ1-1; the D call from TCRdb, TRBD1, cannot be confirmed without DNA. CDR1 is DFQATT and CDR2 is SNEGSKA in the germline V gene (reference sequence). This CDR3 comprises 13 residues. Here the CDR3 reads CSASPGTNTEAFF.

CDR3 sequence reads: CASTLAGETGELFF. This chain joins TRBV5-1 and TRBJ2-2; absent DNA, TCRdb's TRBD2 call cannot be checked. The CDR3 runs to 14 residues. CDR1 is SGHRS and CDR2 is YFSETQ in the germline V gene. The full variable domain, in which reference TRBV5-1 and TRBJ2-2 provide the parts outside the CDR3, is KAGVTQTPRYLIKTRGQQVTLSCSPISGHRSVSWYQQTPGQGLQFLFEYFSETQRNKGNFPGRFSGRQFSNSRSEMNVSTLELGDSALYLCASTLAGETGELFFGEGSRLTVL.